Listed here are 5 T cell receptor beta chains from one sample, sequenced in a study of cytomegalovirus exposure and HLA in healthy donors. Using immunoSEQ multiplex PCR, the repertoire was profiled, and TCRdb retains in-frame clones only, with some absent. Of 130,000 or so clones listed, about 90% are singletons. The specimen sequenced was PBMCs. All receptors come from a woman aged 18-30 years in good health and CMV-seronegative.

On this clone: The same CDR3 can be traced to other DNA sequences in this sample. The chain uses TRBV27 and TRBJ2-7; D ambiguous. CDR1 and CDR2 (germline): MNHEY, SMNVEV (reference sequence). V was trimmed by 0 bases and J by 2 bases, leaving 5 bases between them. The CDR3 is 13 amino acids. In DNA, the CDR3 is TGTGCCAGCAGTTTATCTGGGCCCTACGAGCAGTACTTC. Amino acids: CASSLSGPYEQYF.

V and J are TRBV18 and TRBJ1-6; 10 nucleotides line up with TRBD1. The CDR3 covers 16 residues. V shed 4 bases and J 6 bases; nucleotides not matched to a gene: 6. The germline V gene encodes CDR1 KGHSH and CDR2 LQKENI. As DNA, the CDR3 is TGTGCCAGCTCACTTCGACAGGGGGCTGTTAATTCACCCCTCCACTTT. This gives the protein CASSLRQGAVNSPLHF.

V and J are TRBV30 and TRBJ1-1; D is possibly TRBD1 (6 bases). With 5 bases removed from V and 5 bases from J, the gap between germline ends came to 12 bases. Germline V CDR1 and CDR2: GTSNPN, SVGIG (reference sequence). CDR3 length equals 12 residues. Written as DNA, the CDR3 is TGTGCCTGGGAACTTCAGGGGACTGAAGCTTTCTTT. It specifies CAWELQGTEAFF.

The CDR3 DNA reads as TGTGCCAGTAGAAAACAGGGGGCGAGCAATCAGCCCCAGCATTTT. Protein: CASRKQGASNQPQHF. J is TRBJ1-5 and V is TRBV19; 9 bases line up with TRBD1. CDR1 LNHDA and CDR2 SQIVND come from the germline V gene (reference sequence). V gave up 6 bases and J gave up 1 base; unmatched junction bases: 4. This CDR3 has 15 residues.

The chain employs TRBV19 and TRBJ1-5; D ambiguous. There are 14 residues in the CDR3. The V gene lost 5 bases and the J gene lost 2 bases, with 10 bases spanning the gap. Germline CDR1 reads LNHDA; CDR2 reads SQIVND (reference sequence). The CDR3 coding sequence is TGTGCCAGTAGTGAGGCAGCTCGCAATCAGCCCCAGCATTTT. It codes for CASSEAARNQPQHF. The full variable domain, rest sourced from reference TRBV19 and TRBJ1-5, is DGGITQSPKYLFRKEGQNVTLSCEQNLNHDAMYWYRQDPGQGLRLIYYSQIVNDFQKGDIAEGYSVSREKKESFPLTVTSAQKNPTAFYLCASSEAARNQPQHFGDGTRLSIL.